This T cell receptor beta chain was found in a study of blood T cell repertoires in COVID-19 (dated by TCRdb to 2019 to 2021). Broadly, across the study: The collaborator samples originated in the United States, Italy and Spain and spanned the acute and convalescent phases of COVID-19. The repertoires were released in a freely available public database intended as a resource for research on the immune response to SARS-CoV-2. HLA class I and class II types, where available, came from metadata supplied by the sample provider rather than from assay-based typing. A de-identified subject ID, COVID-19 status, age in years and sex were almost always included in the sample metadata. The samples were drawn from the first 160 participants of the ongoing ImmuneRACE study and from 950 to 1,500 subjects provided by 6 global collaborators. Subjects who had been exposed to COVID-19, were actively infected with it, or had recovered from it provided the deeply sampled blood TCRbeta repertoires that made up the dataset. The prospective study material was composed of cDNA or gDNA derived from T cells, B-cell-depleted T cells, or PBMCs. Broad study findings and their caveats: The quantity of clinical and demographic metadata differed by source and by participant and was supplied without curation.

In Seattle, one collaborating source enrolled patients while the infection was active and tracked those patients longitudinally over the course of disease. Whole blood was collected in K2EDTA tubes by collaborating institutions according to the institutions' own protocols. Collaborator samples were shipped for TCRbeta analysis as frozen whole blood, isolated PBMCs, or DNA extracted from either sample type. With respect to this clone: Its binding antigen is unknown. No quality values exist for individual bases; no much larger clone is one base distant.

TCRbeta CDR3 regions were amplified from genomic DNA by means of the immunoSEQ Assay, a bias-controlled multiplex PCR. The source study handled its data this way. Nucleated cell counts per sample were estimated from amplification of reference gene primers within the assay. Sequence reads were collapsed and filtered to measure the absolute abundance of every unique TCRbeta CDR3 rearrangement. For each sample, productive Simpson clonality was calculated as the square root of Simpson's diversity index across productive rearrangements. TCRdb carries this immuneACCESS record with in-frame sequences only. Its versions omit some clonotypes, under half of them owing to an unresolved V gene in the studies checked, with the rest unexplained. That table furnishes V, J and clone size, whereas the DNA furnished D and trimming. The sample table lists some 140,000 clones, around 83% of them with a count of one. The top ten hold 9.5% to 13% of the sample.

The germline V gene gives CDR1 as SQVTM and CDR2 as ANQGSEA. The CDR3 spans 14 residues, from the cysteine through the phenylalanine. Just CDR3 DNA is preserved here, 42 bases in frame from base 1. V is trimmed back by 8 bases and J by 2 bases, and the junction contains 7 bases that no gene match accounts for. The sequence is built from TRBV29-1 and TRBJ2-1; 9 nucleotides in the junction match TRBD1. The material sequenced was peripheral blood. The TCR was taken from a woman in her fifties or sixties with COVID-19, enrolled during active disease. This receptor has the CDR3 CSSPGTGTYNEQFF. The nucleotides read TGCAGCTCTCCCGGGACAGGGACCTACAATGAGCAGTTCTTC.